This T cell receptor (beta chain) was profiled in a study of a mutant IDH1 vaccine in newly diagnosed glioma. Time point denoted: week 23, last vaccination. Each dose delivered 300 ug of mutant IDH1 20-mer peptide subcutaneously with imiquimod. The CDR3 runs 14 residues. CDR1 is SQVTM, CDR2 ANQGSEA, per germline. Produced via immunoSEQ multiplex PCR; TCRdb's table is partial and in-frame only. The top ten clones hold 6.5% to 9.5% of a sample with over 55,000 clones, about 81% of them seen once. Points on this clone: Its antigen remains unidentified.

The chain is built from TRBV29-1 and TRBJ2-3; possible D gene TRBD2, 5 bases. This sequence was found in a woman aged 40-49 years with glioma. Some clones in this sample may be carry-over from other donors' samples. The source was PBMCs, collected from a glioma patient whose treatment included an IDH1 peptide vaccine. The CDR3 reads CSARTWISTDTQYF. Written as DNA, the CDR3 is TGCAGTGCTAGGACTTGGATAAGCACAGATACGCAGTATTTT.